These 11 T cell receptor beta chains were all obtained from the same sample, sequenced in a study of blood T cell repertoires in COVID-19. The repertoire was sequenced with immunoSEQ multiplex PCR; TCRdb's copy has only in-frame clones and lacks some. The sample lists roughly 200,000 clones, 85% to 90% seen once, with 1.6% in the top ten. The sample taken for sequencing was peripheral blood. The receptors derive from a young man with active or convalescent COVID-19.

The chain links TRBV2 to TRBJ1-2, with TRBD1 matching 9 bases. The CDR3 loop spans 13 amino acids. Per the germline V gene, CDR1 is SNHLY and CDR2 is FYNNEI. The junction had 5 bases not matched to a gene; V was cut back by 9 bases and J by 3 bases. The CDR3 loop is CASDRGGDYGYTF. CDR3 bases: TGTGCCAGTGACAGGGGGGGCGACTATGGCTACACCTTC.

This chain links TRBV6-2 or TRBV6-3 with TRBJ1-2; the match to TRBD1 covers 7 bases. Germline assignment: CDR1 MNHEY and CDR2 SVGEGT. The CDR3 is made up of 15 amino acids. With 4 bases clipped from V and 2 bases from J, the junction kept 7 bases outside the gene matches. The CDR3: CASSSRQGRNYGYTF. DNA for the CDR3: TGTGCCAGCAGTTCCAGACAGGGCAGGAACTATGGCTACACCTTC.

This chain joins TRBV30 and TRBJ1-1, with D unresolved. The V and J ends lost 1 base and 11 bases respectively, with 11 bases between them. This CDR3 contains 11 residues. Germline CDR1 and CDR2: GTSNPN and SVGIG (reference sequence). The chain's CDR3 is CAWSGAEVAFF. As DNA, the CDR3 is TGTGCCTGGAGTGGCGCGGAAGTGGCTTTCTTT.

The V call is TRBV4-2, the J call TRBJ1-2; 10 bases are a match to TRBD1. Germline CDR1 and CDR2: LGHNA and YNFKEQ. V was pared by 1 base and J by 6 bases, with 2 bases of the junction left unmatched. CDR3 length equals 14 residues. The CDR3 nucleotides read TGTGCCAGCAGCCAAGCCGGACAGGGGGATGGCTACACCTTC. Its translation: CASSQAGQGDGYTF.

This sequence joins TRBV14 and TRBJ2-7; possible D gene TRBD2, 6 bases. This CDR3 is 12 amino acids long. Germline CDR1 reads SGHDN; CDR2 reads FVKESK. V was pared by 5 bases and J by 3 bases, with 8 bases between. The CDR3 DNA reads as TGTGCCAGCAGCTTCGGGGGCTACGAGCAGTACTTC. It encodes CASSFGGYEQYF.

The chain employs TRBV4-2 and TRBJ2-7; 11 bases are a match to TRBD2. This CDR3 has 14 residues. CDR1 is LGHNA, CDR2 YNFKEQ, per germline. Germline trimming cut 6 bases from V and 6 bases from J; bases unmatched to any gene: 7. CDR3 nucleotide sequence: TGTGCCAGCAGTACTAGCGGGAGAAGATTCGAGCAGTACTTC. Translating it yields CASSTSGRRFEQYF.

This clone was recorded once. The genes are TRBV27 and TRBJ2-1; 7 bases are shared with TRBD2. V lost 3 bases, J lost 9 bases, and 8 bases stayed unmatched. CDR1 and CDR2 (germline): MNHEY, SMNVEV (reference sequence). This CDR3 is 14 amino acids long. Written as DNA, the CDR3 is TGTGCCAGCAGTTTTGGACTAGTATCTAGTGAGCAGTTCTTC. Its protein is CASSFGLVSSEQFF.

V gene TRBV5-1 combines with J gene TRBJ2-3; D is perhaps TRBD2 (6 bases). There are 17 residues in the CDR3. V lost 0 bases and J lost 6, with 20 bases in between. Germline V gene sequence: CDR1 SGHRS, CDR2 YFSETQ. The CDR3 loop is CASSLESRGPTTDTQYF. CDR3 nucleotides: TGCGCCAGCAGCTTGGAGTCGCGGGGCCCCACCACCGATACGCAGTATTTT.

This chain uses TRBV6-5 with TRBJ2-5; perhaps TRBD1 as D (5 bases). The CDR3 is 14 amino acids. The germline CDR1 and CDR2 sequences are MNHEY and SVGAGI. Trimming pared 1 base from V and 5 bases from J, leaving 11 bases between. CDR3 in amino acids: CASSYFGASETQYF. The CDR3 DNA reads TGTGCCAGCAGTTACTTTGGGGCCAGCGAGACCCAGTACTTC.

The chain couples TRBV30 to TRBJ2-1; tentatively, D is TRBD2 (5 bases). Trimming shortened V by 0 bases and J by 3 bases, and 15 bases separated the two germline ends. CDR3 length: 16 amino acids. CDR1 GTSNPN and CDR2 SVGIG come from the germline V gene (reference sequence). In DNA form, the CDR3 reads TGTGCCTGGAGTGTACTCCGGGGTAGCTTCTACAATGAGCAGTTCTTC. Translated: CAWSVLRGSFYNEQFF.

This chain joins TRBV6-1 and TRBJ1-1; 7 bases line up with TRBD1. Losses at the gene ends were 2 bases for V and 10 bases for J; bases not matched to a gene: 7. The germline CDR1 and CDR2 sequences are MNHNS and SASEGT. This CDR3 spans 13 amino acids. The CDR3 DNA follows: TGTGCCAGCAGTGAATATCGGGACAGCGTAGCTTTCTTT. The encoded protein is CASSEYRDSVAFF.